These T cell receptor beta chains were read from a single sample in a study of beta chain features in type 1 diabetes. Profiled with immunoSEQ multiplex PCR; TCRdb holds only in-frame clones, not every one. This table has 15,000 or so clones, approximately 69% appearing once. Sequenced input: stem cell memory CD4+ T cells from blood. The receptor set was obtained from a woman aged 18-29 years with type 1 diabetes. The conserved cysteine and the conserved F or W are not part of the CDR3 here. Each record gives: J gene, V gene, clone size, CDR3 protein. For some rows the clone size is stated as once, few or many, or as a class when expanded; others skip it.

j_gene: TRBJ2-5
v_gene: TRBV5-1
abundance: once
CDR3aa: ASSLSGDPQETQY

j_gene: TRBJ2-7
v_gene: TRBV19
abundance: NA
CDR3aa: ASRGTGQGRDYEQY

j_gene: TRBJ1-4
v_gene: TRBV14
abundance: NA
CDR3aa: ASSQIQGDQKLF

j_gene: TRBJ2-3
v_gene: TRBV5-6
abundance: NA
CDR3aa: ASSILTSGNTDTQY

j_gene: NA
v_gene: TRBV6-6
abundance: NA
CDR3aa: ATWTGTRYSYEQY

j_gene: TRBJ1-2
v_gene: TRBV5-4
abundance: NA
CDR3aa: ASSPDREAYGYT

j_gene: TRBJ2-2
v_gene: TRBV5-6
abundance: NA
CDR3aa: ASSLVQGARTGELF

j_gene: TRBJ1-1
v_gene: TRBV25-1
abundance: NA
CDR3aa: ASSDHRGLNTEAF

j_gene: TRBJ2-3
v_gene: TRBV5-1
abundance: NA
CDR3aa: ASSLSPSGSFRTQY

j_gene: TRBJ2-5
v_gene: TRBV7-2
abundance: NA
CDR3aa: ASSGNRGGSETQY

j_gene: TRBJ2-5
v_gene: TRBV7-2
abundance: NA
CDR3aa: ASTPLAGQQETQY

j_gene: TRBJ1-4
v_gene: TRBV29-1
abundance: few
CDR3aa: SVGTQGGEKLF

j_gene: TRBJ2-7
v_gene: TRBV4-2
abundance: NA
CDR3aa: ASSQGAGDYEQY

j_gene: TRBJ2-5
v_gene: TRBV7-9
abundance: few
CDR3aa: ASSWDLAGDTQY